These 2 T cell receptor beta chains were all obtained from the same sample, sequenced in a study of blood T cell repertoires in COVID-19. This table comes from immunoSEQ multiplex PCR, and its TCRdb copy is limited to in-frame clones, with some not included. The table has 200,000 to 250,000 clones, 70% to 90% seen once; the top ten hold 9.5% to 14%. Specimen: PBMCs or T cells enriched from blood (not recorded which). The source is a young man who had recovered from COVID-19.

The chain links TRBV7-8 to TRBJ1-3; no clear D gene. CDR3 length: 12 residues. V dropped 3 bases and J dropped 7 bases, with 7 bases sitting between them. Germline-derived CDR1 and CDR2 are SGHVS and FQNEAQ. This chain's CDR3 is CASSFLSNTIYF. Written as DNA, the CDR3 is TGTGCCAGCAGCTTCCTGAGTAACACCATATATTTT.

The rearrangement joins TRBV19 to TRBJ1-5, with a possible D match to TRBD1 (6 bases). V gave up 8 bases and J gave up 4 bases, with 15 bases separating them. The CDR3 has 14 amino acids. The germline V gene has CDR1 LNHDA and CDR2 SQIVND (reference sequence). As DNA, the CDR3 is TGTGCCAGTTCCACGGACAGCCCTAATCAGCCCCAGCATTTT. Its translation: CASSTDSPNQPQHF.